This TCR beta chain was captured by sequencing in a study of molecular identifiers for immune sequencing clone quantification. Trimming took off 2 bases at V and 2 bases at J, with 16 bases between the two ends. The germline gives CDR1 MNHEY, CDR2 SVGEGT. This CDR3 comprises 16 residues. Sorting isolated naive CD8 T cells as CD8+CD4-CCR7+CD45RA+ events. Via MiXCR, TCRdb re-called the PCR reads, giving one row per CDR3 protein. The sample includes about half a million distinct CDR3 sequences, about 25% of them seen just once. General observations from the study: The study found clones above 20 RNA copies held over 98% of effector molecules and under 1% in naive cells. Reports indicate spiked Jurkat TCR RNA from one cell could be found among 950,000 to 1,000,000 naive cells.

As to this clonotype: Its cognate antigen is unknown.

This clonotype was sampled from a human donor in good health. Some libraries in this study had Jurkat cell RNA spiked in. The chain has TRBV6-2 or TRBV6-3 and TRBJ2-7; TRBD2 might be the D (7 bases). Sequenced material: naive CD8+ T cells from blood, with Jurkat cell RNA spiked in. Sample subset: FACS-sorted CD8+CD4-CCR7+CD45RA+ naive T cells. The CDR3 DNA follows: TGTGCCAGCAGTTACCCCACAACAGGGAGGGCCTACGAGCAGTACTTC. This sequence encodes CASSYPTTGRAYEQYF.